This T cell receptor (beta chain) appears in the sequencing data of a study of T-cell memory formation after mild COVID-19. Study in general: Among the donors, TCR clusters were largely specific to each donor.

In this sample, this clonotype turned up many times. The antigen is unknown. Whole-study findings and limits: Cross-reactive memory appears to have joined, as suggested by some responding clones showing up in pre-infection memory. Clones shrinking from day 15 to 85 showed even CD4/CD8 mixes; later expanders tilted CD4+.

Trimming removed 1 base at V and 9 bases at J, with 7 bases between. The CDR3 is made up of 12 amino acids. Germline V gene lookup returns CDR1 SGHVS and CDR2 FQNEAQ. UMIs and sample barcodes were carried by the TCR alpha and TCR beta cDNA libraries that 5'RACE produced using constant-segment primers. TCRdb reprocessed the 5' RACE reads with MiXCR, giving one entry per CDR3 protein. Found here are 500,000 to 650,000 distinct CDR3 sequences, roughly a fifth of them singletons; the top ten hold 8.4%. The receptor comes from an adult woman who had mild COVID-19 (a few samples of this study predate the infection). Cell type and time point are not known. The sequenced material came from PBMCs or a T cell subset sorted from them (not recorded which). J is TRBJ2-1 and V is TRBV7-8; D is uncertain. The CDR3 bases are TGTGCCAGCAGCTTAGTCGGGCGTGAGCAGTTCTTC. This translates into CASSLVGREQFF.